This T cell receptor (beta chain) was sequenced for a study of T cell responses to AZD1222 COVID-19 vaccine. Points from the study as a whole: Among those given AZD1222, only six were seropositive at baseline. In the spike-specific TCR repertoire, nearly half reportedly target unmutated variant regions.

On this clone itself: Its antigen remains unidentified.

CDR1 is LGHNA, CDR2 YSLEER, per germline. The germline V and J ends were trimmed by 0 bases and 4 bases, with 6 bases remaining between them. This CDR3 spans 13 amino acids. Some clones are missing from TCRdb's copy, which holds only in-frame ones; the method was immunoSEQ multiplex PCR. The sample has approximately 220,000 clones; just over 90% are singletons. Specimen: peripheral blood, collected on day 0 of MenACWY control vaccination. The V and J genes are TRBV4-3 and TRBJ1-2; no definite D call. The clonotype originates from an adult in good health. The CDR3 here is CASSQDRLYGYTF. DNA for the CDR3: TGCGCCAGCAGCCAAGACAGACTCTATGGCTACACCTTC.